Below are 22 T cell receptor beta chains sequenced from a single sample in a study of human T cells and chemical hapten exposure. TCRdb reprocessed the RACE reads with MiXCR, giving one entry per CDR3 protein. The sample carries 110,000 to 150,000 distinct CDR3 sequences, 12% recorded once. The time point denotes: patch test 2, 6 weeks after DPC sensitization. Regarding treatment: therapeutic diphenylcyclopropenone sensitization with weekly scalp DPC. The specimen was whole blood, collected in connection with sensitization to the hapten diphenylcyclopropenone (DPC). These receptors came from a woman between 50 and 59 years old with alopecia areata. Some clones in this sample may be carry-over from other donors' samples.

This clonotype was detected a few times. The chain carries TRBV28 and TRBJ2-7, with D perhaps TRBD2 (5 bases). This CDR3 region has 13 residues. The germline CDR1 and CDR2 sequences are MDHEN and SYDVKM. V was shortened by 7 bases and J by 4 bases, with 14 bases between the two germline ends. The CDR3 bases are TGTGCCAGCACCGCCCCGGGAAAGTACGAGCAGTACTTC. This gives the protein CASTAPGKYEQYF.

The chain carries TRBV5-1 and TRBJ1-1; no clear D gene. Germline V gives CDR1 SGHRS, CDR2 YFSETQ. This CDR3 has 14 residues. Trimming shortened V by 1 base and J by 1 base, and 8 bases separated the two germline ends. The CDR3 coding sequence is TGCGCCAGCAGCTTGTGGGCAGCGAACACTGAAGCTTTCTTT. Translated, it gives CASSLWAANTEAFF. The variable domain in full, completed from reference TRBV5-1 and TRBJ1-1, reads KAGVTQTPRYLIKTRGQQVTLSCSPISGHRSVSWYQQTPGQGLQFLFEYFSETQRNKGNFPGRFSGRQFSNSRSEMNVSTLELGDSALYLCASSLWAANTEAFFGQGTRLTVV.

This chain links TRBV12-3 or TRBV12-4 with TRBJ2-7, with D possibly being TRBD1 (5 bases). The ends were cut back, 4 bases at V and 0 bases at J, with 10 bases in the middle. This CDR3 comprises 14 residues. DNA of the CDR3: TGTGCCAGCAGTTCGTTGACAGCCTCCTACGAGCAGTACTTC. It encodes CASSSLTASYEQYF.

The V and J genes are TRBV4-1 and TRBJ2-7; D is ambiguous. V was trimmed by 0 bases and J by 7 bases, leaving 16 bases between them. CDR3 length equals 15 residues. The germline gives CDR1 MGHRA, CDR2 YSYEKL. Written as DNA, the CDR3 is TGCGCCAGCAGCCAAGATCCGGTAGCTCTGTGGGAGCAGTACTTC. Translating gives CASSQDPVALWEQYF.

This chain joins TRBV28 and TRBJ2-7; TRBD2 matches 8 bases. After removal of 7 bases from V and 2 bases from J, the junction contained 7 bases not matched to a gene. Germline V gene data show CDR1 as MDHEN and CDR2 as SYDVKM. The CDR3 is 14 residues long. CDR3 loop: CASIDRAGAYEQYF. The CDR3 DNA is TGTGCCAGCATCGACAGAGCGGGGGCCTACGAGCAGTACTTC.

This clonotype was seen repeatedly, ten times or more. V and J are TRBV6-5 and TRBJ2-1, with D tentatively TRBD2 (7 bases). With 6 bases removed from V and 5 bases from J, the gap between germline ends came to 17 bases. This CDR3 is built from 15 residues. CDR1 and CDR2 from the germline V gene are MNHEY and SVGAGI. The CDR3 DNA is TGTGCCAGCAGGACAGACTACGGGGGGCACAATGAGCAGTTCTTC. Translated, it gives CASRTDYGGHNEQFF.

CDR3 loop: CASSSHRETQYF. CDR3 nucleotides: TGTGCCAGCAGCTCCCACCGCGAGACCCAGTACTTC. This chain uses TRBV7-9 with TRBJ2-5; no clear D. V dropped 4 bases and J dropped 5 bases, with 8 bases sitting between them. The CDR3 spans 12 residues. CDR1 and CDR2 from the germline V gene are SEHNR and FQNEAQ (reference sequence).

This clonotype was recorded many times. V is TRBV4-2 and J is TRBJ1-2, with 7 bases matching TRBD1. V dropped 0 bases and J dropped 8; count of bases not matched to a gene: 3. Germline assignment: CDR1 LGHNA and CDR2 YNFKEQ. This CDR3 region has 13 residues. CDR3 sequence: CASSQDQGDGYTF. The CDR3 bases are TGTGCCAGCAGCCAAGATCAGGGGGACGGCTACACCTTC.

This clonotype was counted a few times. This chain uses TRBV11-2 with TRBJ2-3, with TRBD2 matching over 9 bases. V dropped 1 base and J dropped 2; count of bases not matched to a gene: 4. Per germline, CDR1 SGHAT and CDR2 FQNNGV. This CDR3 has 16 amino acids. CDR3 coding DNA: TGTGCCAGCAGCTTAGGTACTAGCGGGTACACAGATACGCAGTATTTT. This sequence encodes CASSLGTSGYTDTQYF.

The chain uses TRBV12-3 or TRBV12-4 and TRBJ2-5, with 7 bases matching TRBD2. V was pared by 6 bases and J by 2 bases, with 6 bases of the junction left unmatched. This CDR3 contains 14 residues. Here the CDR3 DNA reads TGTGCCAGCAGCCCTAGCGGCAGACAAGAGACCCAGTACTTC. It translates to CASSPSGRQETQYF.

The chain employs TRBV5-1 and TRBJ1-1, with a weak D call TRBD1 (5 bases). This CDR3 is 14 amino acids long. Trimming pared 6 bases from V and 1 base from J, leaving 13 bases between. CDR1 and CDR2 from the germline V gene are SGHRS and YFSETQ. The CDR3 DNA reads as TGCGCCAGCAATCCGTTGGGACCGAACACTGAAGCTTTCTTT. Its protein product is CASNPLGPNTEAFF.

This clonotype was found many times. The V and J genes are TRBV28 and TRBJ1-5, with 8 bases fitting TRBD1. V lost 3 bases, J lost 7 bases, and 11 bases stayed unmatched. Germline values: CDR1 MDHEN, CDR2 SYDVKM. The length of the CDR3 is 16 residues. The DNA of the CDR3 is TGTGCCAGCAGTTTGTCGCCCGGACAGGGAATACAGCCCCAGCATTTT. It encodes CASSLSPGQGIQPQHF.

This clonotype turned up a few times. CDR3: CASSPADRGGGYEQYF. In nucleotides, the CDR3 is TGTGCCAGCAGTCCCGCGGACAGGGGTGGCGGTTACGAGCAGTACTTC. J is TRBJ2-7 and V is TRBV28; 9 bases are shared with TRBD1. Germline assignment: CDR1 MDHEN and CDR2 SYDVKM. This CDR3 comprises 16 residues. J was trimmed by 4 bases and V by 5 bases; bases with no gene match: 12. Full variable domain (remainder filled in from reference TRBV28 and TRBJ2-7): DVKVTQSSRYLVKRTGEKVFLECVQDMDHENMFWYRQDPGLGLRLIYFSYDVKMKEKGDIPEGYSVSREKKERFSLILESASTNQTSMYLCASSPADRGGGYEQYFGPGTRLTVT.

This clonotype was picked up many times. CDR3 bases: TGCAGCGCCGGGCACCTATACGAGCAGTACTTC. Translated, it gives CSAGHLYEQYF. The genes are TRBV29-1 and TRBJ2-7; D is unresolved. Germline CDR1 and CDR2: SQVTM and ANQGSEA. The CDR3 spans 11 residues. The germline V and J ends were trimmed by 7 bases and 4 bases, with 11 bases remaining between them.

The chain couples TRBV30 to TRBJ1-2, with D unclear. This CDR3 is 13 amino acids long. V dropped 4 bases and J dropped 3 bases, with 12 bases sitting between them. In germline, CDR1 is GTSNPN, CDR2 SVGIG (reference sequence). The CDR3 DNA reads TGTGCCTGGACGGGAATTGTAGACTATGGCTACACCTTC. As protein: CAWTGIVDYGYTF.

The rearrangement uses TRBV14 and TRBJ2-1; the D is unclear. CDR1 is SGHDN and CDR2 is FVKESK in the germline V gene. CDR3 length equals 14 residues. V lost 4 bases, J lost 8 bases, and 15 bases lay in between. CDR3 in DNA: TGTGCCAGCAGCCGGATAGGTCAGAGCGATGAGCAGTTCTTC. Amino acids: CASSRIGQSDEQFF.

The chain is built from TRBV5-1 and TRBJ1-2; 12 positions match TRBD1. The CDR3 runs 15 residues. The V and J ends lost 4 bases and 3 bases, in that order; junction bases with no gene match: 4. Germline V gene data show CDR1 as SGHRS and CDR2 as YFSETQ. CDR3 sequence reads: CASSVGQGADYGYTF. The CDR3 nucleotides are TGCGCCAGCAGCGTGGGACAGGGGGCTGACTATGGCTACACCTTC. The variable domain in full, with the rest retrieved from reference TRBV5-1 and TRBJ1-2, is KAGVTQTPRYLIKTRGQQVTLSCSPISGHRSVSWYQQTPGQGLQFLFEYFSETQRNKGNFPGRFSGRQFSNSRSEMNVSTLELGDSALYLCASSVGQGADYGYTFGSGTRLTVV.

A single count supports this clonotype. V gene TRBV7-9 combines with J gene TRBJ2-1; D perhaps matches TRBD2 (5 bases). The CDR3 runs to 15 residues. Looked up from germline, CDR1 is SEHNR and CDR2 is FQNEAQ (reference sequence). Trimming took off 5 bases at V and 3 bases at J, with 14 bases between the two ends. The CDR3 loop is CASSPTTPGYNEQFF. For the CDR3, the DNA is TGTGCCAGCAGCCCGACTACCCCGGGCTACAATGAGCAGTTCTTC.

With regard to this clonotype: A much larger clone sits a single nucleotide away, making a read error possible. V gene TRBV6-2 or TRBV6-3 combines with J gene TRBJ1-2; D is ambiguous. This CDR3 comprises 15 residues. Germline assignment: CDR1 MNHEY and CDR2 SVGEGT. The ends were cut back, 5 bases at V and 6 bases at J, with 19 bases in the middle. This CDR3 reads CASSPRTLNLNGYTF. In DNA, the CDR3 is TGTGCCAGCAGTCCCCGGACGTTGAATCTCAATGGCTACACCTTC.

This clonotype was seen just once. The chain employs TRBV3-1 and TRBJ2-5; tentatively, D is TRBD1 (5 bases). V lost 0 bases to trimming and J lost 7 bases, with 15 bases between them. Germline assignment: CDR1 LGHDT and CDR2 YNNKEL (reference sequence). The CDR3 runs to 15 residues. This CDR3 is CASSQDPGPRGTQYF. CDR3 bases: TGTGCCAGCAGCCAAGATCCGGGTCCTAGGGGGACCCAGTACTTC.

The V gene is TRBV29-1, the J gene TRBJ2-7; TRBD1 aligns across 8 bases. Germline CDR1 is SQVTM and CDR2 is ANQGSEA. After removal of 5 bases from V and 2 bases from J, the junction contained 8 bases not matched to a gene. The CDR3 is 14 residues long. The CDR3 region is CSVSRRQGTYEQYF. CDR3 in DNA: TGCAGCGTTTCTCGACGACAGGGGACCTACGAGCAGTACTTC.

This clonotype came up many times. This chain links TRBV20-1 with TRBJ1-1; a weak D match, TRBD1 (5 bases). Trimming took off 5 bases at V and 1 base at J, with 14 bases between the two ends. CDR1 DFQATT and CDR2 SNEGSKA come from the germline V gene (reference sequence). CDR3 length: 14 residues. CDR3 DNA: TGCAGTGCTGGAGGTGGGACGGGGAACACTGAAGCTTTCTTT. Translating it yields CSAGGGTGNTEAFF.